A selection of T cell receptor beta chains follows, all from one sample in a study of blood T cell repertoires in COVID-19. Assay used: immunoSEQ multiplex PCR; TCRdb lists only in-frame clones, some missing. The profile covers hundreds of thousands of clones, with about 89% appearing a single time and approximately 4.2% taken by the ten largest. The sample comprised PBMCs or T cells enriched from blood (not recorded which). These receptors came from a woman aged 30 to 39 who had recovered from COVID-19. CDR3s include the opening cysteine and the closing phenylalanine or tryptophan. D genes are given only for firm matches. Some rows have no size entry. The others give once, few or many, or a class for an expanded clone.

cdr3_nt: TGTGCCAGCAGCCCCCCCCTAGGGTACGAGGGGGGGACTGAAGCTTTCTTT
cdr3_aa: CASSPPLGYEGGTEAFF
clone_size: NA
v_call: TRBV7-9
d_call: NA
j_call: TRBJ1-1

cdr3_nt: TGTGCCAGCAGCCTTCCGGGACATCACTATGGCTACACCTTC
cdr3_aa: CASSLPGHHYGYTF
clone_size: NA
v_call: TRBV3-1/TRBV3-2
d_call: NA
j_call: TRBJ1-2

cdr3_nt: TGTGCCAGCAGCGGGAGACGGACCTCCTACGAGCAGTACTTC
cdr3_aa: CASSGRRTSYEQYF
clone_size: NA
v_call: TRBV16
d_call: NA
j_call: TRBJ2-7

cdr3_nt: TGTGCCAGCTCACTTCTAGGAGGGGAAGGTCAGCCCCAGCATTTT
cdr3_aa: CASSLLGGEGQPQHF
clone_size: few
v_call: TRBV18
d_call: NA
j_call: TRBJ1-5

cdr3_nt: TGTGCCAGCAGTTTACAGGGTCTCAGACCCCTCCACTTT
cdr3_aa: CASSLQGLRPLHF
clone_size: NA
v_call: TRBV28
d_call: NA
j_call: TRBJ1-6

cdr3_nt: TGTGCCACCAGCTCCCCCTTCCGCGACACCAATGAGCAGTTCTTC
cdr3_aa: CATSSPFRDTNEQFF
clone_size: NA
v_call: TRBV24-1
d_call: NA
j_call: TRBJ2-1

cdr3_nt: TGTGCTAGTGGTTTTTCAGAAAAGAACACTGAAGCTTTCTTT
cdr3_aa: CASGFSEKNTEAFF
clone_size: few
v_call: TRBV12-5
d_call: NA
j_call: TRBJ1-1

cdr3_nt: TGTGCCAGCAGCTGGGGGGAGACAACTAATGAAAAACTGTTTTTT
cdr3_aa: CASSWGETTNEKLFF
clone_size: NA
v_call: TRBV5-5
d_call: NA
j_call: TRBJ1-4

cdr3_nt: TGCGCCAGCAGCCGCGGGAGCACAGCGCGGTACGAGCAGTACTTC
cdr3_aa: CASSRGSTARYEQYF
clone_size: NA
v_call: TRBV4-1
d_call: TRBD2
j_call: TRBJ2-7

cdr3_nt: TGTGCCAGCTCCCTCGGACAGATAGCAACTAATGAAAAACTGTTTTTT
cdr3_aa: CASSLGQIATNEKLFF
clone_size: NA
v_call: TRBV18
d_call: NA
j_call: TRBJ1-4

cdr3_nt: TGTGCCAGTAGGATACCGCAGCGCACTGAAGCTTTCTTT
cdr3_aa: CASRIPQRTEAFF
clone_size: NA
v_call: TRBV19
d_call: NA
j_call: TRBJ1-1

cdr3_nt: TGCGCCAGCAGCCAAATACAGGGAAACACCATATATTTT
cdr3_aa: CASSQIQGNTIYF
clone_size: many
v_call: TRBV4-3
d_call: NA
j_call: TRBJ1-3

cdr3_nt: TGTGCCAGCAGTGAGTCTAGCGGGAGATTCAATGAGCAGTTCTTC
cdr3_aa: CASSESSGRFNEQFF
clone_size: NA
v_call: TRBV6-1
d_call: TRBD2
j_call: TRBJ2-1

cdr3_nt: TGTGCCAGCAGCATGCCGAAGACAGGTGGCTTCTATGGCTACACCTTC
cdr3_aa: CASSMPKTGGFYGYTF
clone_size: NA
v_call: TRBV9
d_call: NA
j_call: TRBJ1-2

cdr3_nt: TGCGCCAGCAGCTTGGAGACAGGGTTAGGTCAGCCCCAGCATTTT
cdr3_aa: CASSLETGLGQPQHF
clone_size: NA
v_call: TRBV5-1
d_call: TRBD1
j_call: TRBJ1-5

cdr3_nt: TGTGCCAGCAGCACAGACCCCTACGAGCAGTACTTC
cdr3_aa: CASSTDPYEQYF
clone_size: NA
v_call: TRBV7-9
d_call: NA
j_call: TRBJ2-7

cdr3_nt: TGTGCCAGTACGGGACTAGCTCGCCCCGGGGAGCTGTTTTTT
cdr3_aa: CASTGLARPGELFF
clone_size: NA
v_call: TRBV27
d_call: TRBD2
j_call: TRBJ2-2

cdr3_nt: TGTGCCAGCAGGATGTCGATGGGGGGTCAGCCCCAGCATTTT
cdr3_aa: CASRMSMGGQPQHF
clone_size: NA
v_call: TRBV28
d_call: NA
j_call: TRBJ1-5

cdr3_nt: TGTGCCAGTAGTATTGAGCGGGAGGGCCTTCCTTCCTACGAGCAGTACTTC
cdr3_aa: CASSIEREGLPSYEQYF
clone_size: NA
v_call: TRBV19
d_call: TRBD2
j_call: TRBJ2-7

cdr3_nt: TGTGCCAGCAGTGCCGGGGAGAATAATGAAAAACTGTTTTTT
cdr3_aa: CASSAGENNEKLFF
clone_size: NA
v_call: TRBV2
d_call: NA
j_call: TRBJ1-4

cdr3_nt: TGTGCCAGTAGTATTCTAAAAATGTCTAGCGGGACCTACTACAATGAGCAGTTCTTC
cdr3_aa: CASSILKMSSGTYYNEQFF
clone_size: NA
v_call: TRBV19
d_call: TRBD2
j_call: TRBJ2-1

cdr3_nt: TGTGCCAGCAGTAGGCAGGGGAGCACTGAAGCTTTCTTT
cdr3_aa: CASSRQGSTEAFF
clone_size: NA
v_call: TRBV6-5
d_call: NA
j_call: TRBJ1-1

cdr3_nt: TGTGCCAGCAGCTTAGAGTACCCAGGACAGGGTTGGGCAGATACGCAGTATTTT
cdr3_aa: CASSLEYPGQGWADTQYF
clone_size: NA
v_call: TRBV11-2
d_call: TRBD1
j_call: TRBJ2-3

cdr3_nt: TGCGCCAGCAAAGCTGGGACAGGGGCATACACCATATATTTT
cdr3_aa: CASKAGTGAYTIYF
clone_size: NA
v_call: TRBV5-1
d_call: TRBD1
j_call: TRBJ1-3

cdr3_nt: TGTGCCAGCTCCAATGGGGGCTTCCAGCCCCAGCATTTT
cdr3_aa: CASSNGGFQPQHF
clone_size: NA
v_call: TRBV12-3/TRBV12-4
d_call: NA
j_call: TRBJ1-5

cdr3_nt: TGTGCCAGCGGCCGGACTAGCGGGATAGCTGGGGCCAACGTCCTGACTTTC
cdr3_aa: CASGRTSGIAGANVLTF
clone_size: NA
v_call: TRBV27
d_call: TRBD2
j_call: TRBJ2-6

cdr3_nt: TGTGCCAGTACGGAAGGAGGATTCTACACTGAAGCTTTCTTT
cdr3_aa: CASTEGGFYTEAFF
clone_size: NA
v_call: TRBV19
d_call: NA
j_call: TRBJ1-1

cdr3_nt: TGTGCCAGCAGCTTCCTCTCGTCCGGGACATCTGGGATCTATGGCTACACCTTC
cdr3_aa: CASSFLSSGTSGIYGYTF
clone_size: NA
v_call: TRBV7-8
d_call: NA
j_call: TRBJ1-2

cdr3_nt: TGCGCCAGCACGAGCGGGAGGGGCCAAGAGACCCAGTACTTC
cdr3_aa: CASTSGRGQETQYF
clone_size: NA
v_call: TRBV5-1
d_call: TRBD2
j_call: TRBJ2-5

cdr3_nt: TGTGCCAGCAGTTTCCAGAATCAGCCCCAGCATTTT
cdr3_aa: CASSFQNQPQHF
clone_size: NA
v_call: TRBV28
d_call: NA
j_call: TRBJ1-5

cdr3_nt: TGTGCCAGTAGTATAGTTCGACAGGGCTTTAGCAATCAGCCCCAGCATTTT
cdr3_aa: CASSIVRQGFSNQPQHF
clone_size: few
v_call: TRBV19
d_call: TRBD1
j_call: TRBJ1-5

cdr3_nt: TGTGCCAGCAGCCCTCGGGACAGAGAGCAGTACTTC
cdr3_aa: CASSPRDREQYF
clone_size: NA
v_call: TRBV14
d_call: TRBD1
j_call: TRBJ2-7

cdr3_nt: TGTGCCAGCACCACCGACTTAGATCAGCCCCAGCATTTT
cdr3_aa: CASTTDLDQPQHF
clone_size: NA
v_call: TRBV2
d_call: NA
j_call: TRBJ1-5

cdr3_nt: TGTGCCAGCAGCACCAGGGTAGATGAGCAGTTCTTC
cdr3_aa: CASSTRVDEQFF
clone_size: NA
v_call: TRBV5-5
d_call: NA
j_call: TRBJ2-1

cdr3_nt: TGTGCCTGGAGTGCCCGGGGGAGCCTCGATCAGCCCCAGCATTTT
cdr3_aa: CAWSARGSLDQPQHF
clone_size: NA
v_call: TRBV30
d_call: NA
j_call: TRBJ1-5

cdr3_nt: TGTGCCAGCAGCTTAGAGTGGAGCACTGAAGCTTTCTTT
cdr3_aa: CASSLEWSTEAFF
clone_size: NA
v_call: TRBV7-9
d_call: NA
j_call: TRBJ1-1

cdr3_nt: TGCAGCGTTGAAGTTAGCTATGGCTACACCTTC
cdr3_aa: CSVEVSYGYTF
clone_size: NA
v_call: TRBV29-1
d_call: NA
j_call: TRBJ1-2

cdr3_nt: TGTGCCAGCAGTTACCCTCCTTCCGGGAGCGATGAGCAGTTCTTC
cdr3_aa: CASSYPPSGSDEQFF
clone_size: NA
v_call: TRBV6-2/TRBV6-3
d_call: NA
j_call: TRBJ2-1

cdr3_nt: TGTGCCATCACCCCGGGACAGGGGATCCACGAGCAGTACTTC
cdr3_aa: CAITPGQGIHEQYF
clone_size: NA
v_call: TRBV10-3
d_call: TRBD1
j_call: TRBJ2-7

cdr3_nt: TGTGCCAGCAGCCTGGACAGGGGGTTAAGGGAAGAGACCCAGTACTTC
cdr3_aa: CASSLDRGLREETQYF
clone_size: NA
v_call: TRBV7-2
d_call: TRBD1
j_call: TRBJ2-5

cdr3_nt: TGTGCCAGCAGCGTACAGACGAACACTGAAGCTTTCTTT
cdr3_aa: CASSVQTNTEAFF
clone_size: NA
v_call: TRBV7-3
d_call: NA
j_call: TRBJ1-1

cdr3_nt: TGCGCCAGCAGCGCCCGACAGGATAACTATGGCTACACCTTC
cdr3_aa: CASSARQDNYGYTF
clone_size: NA
v_call: TRBV5-1
d_call: NA
j_call: TRBJ1-2